The clone carrying this T cell receptor (beta chain) has at least ten counts. TCRdb itself ran the reads through MiXCR, one entry per CDR3 protein. Of around 240,000 distinct CDR3 sequences listed, approximately 22% were seen once; the top ten hold about 20%. The sample comes from a study of T cell repertoires in cytomegalovirus infection. The CDR3 has 15 residues. V was clipped by 0 bases and J by 1 base, with 9 bases between them. CDR1 and CDR2 from the germline V gene are MNHEY and SVGAGI. This receptor was taken from a human donor in good health (CMV status not recorded). Some clones in this sample may be carry-over from other donors' samples. Sequences were obtained from CD8+ T cells from PBMCs. The rearrangement uses TRBV6-5 and TRBJ1-1; D is unresolved. The CDR3 nucleotides read TGTGCCAGCAGTTACTCGAGCAGTTCGAACACTGAAGCTTTCTTT. It translates to CASSYSSSSNTEAFF.